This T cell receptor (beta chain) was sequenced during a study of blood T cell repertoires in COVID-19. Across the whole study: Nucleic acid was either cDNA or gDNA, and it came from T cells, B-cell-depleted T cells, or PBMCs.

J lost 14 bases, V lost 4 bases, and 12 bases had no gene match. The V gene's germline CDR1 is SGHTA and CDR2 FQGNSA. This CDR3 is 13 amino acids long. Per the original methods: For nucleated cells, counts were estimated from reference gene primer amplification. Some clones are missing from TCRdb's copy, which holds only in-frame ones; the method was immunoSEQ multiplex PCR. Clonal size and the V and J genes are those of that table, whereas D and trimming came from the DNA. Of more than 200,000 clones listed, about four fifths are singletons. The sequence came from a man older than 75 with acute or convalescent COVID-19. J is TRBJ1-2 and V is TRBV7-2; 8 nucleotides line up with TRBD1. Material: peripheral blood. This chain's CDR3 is CASSYGGQGVGTF. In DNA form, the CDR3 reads TGTGCCAGCAGCTACGGAGGACAGGGCGTCGGGACCTTC.